Given below is one TCR beta chain in context. What it binds is unknown. V was pared by 5 bases and J by 2 bases, with 8 bases between. The CDR3 contains 13 residues. Looked up from germline, CDR1 is LNHNV and CDR2 is YYDKDF (reference sequence). The source of the sample is a study of CD8+CD57+ T cells in acquired aplastic anemia. It was genomic DNA that served as the template for profiling TCR beta VDJ and CDR3. In TCRdb, the reads were re-called with MiXCR into one record per CDR3 protein. Of roughly 220,000 distinct CDR3 sequences listed, about 62% are singletons. All sequencing subjects had displayed CD8+CD57+ cell expansion on flow cytometry. The study sampled blood from patients who had received no therapy. Study findings and constraints: Comparison of patients with controls identified 25 to 30 shared CD8+ CDR3 sequences.

V is TRBV15 and J is TRBJ2-3; unclear D gene. Sample: sorted CD4+, CD8+, or CD8+CD57+ T cells (not recorded which) from PBMCs. The sequence derives from a human donor with aplastic anemia. The CDR3 DNA follows: TGTGCCACCAGCGTGCCCCTCACAGATACGCAGTATTTT. It codes for CATSVPLTDTQYF. Full variable domain (outside the CDR3, taken from reference TRBV15 and TRBJ2-3): DAMVIQNPRYQVTQFGKPVTLSCSQTLNHNVMYWYQQKSSQAPKLLFHYYDKDFNNEADTPDNFQSRRPNTSFCFLDIRSPGLGDTAMYLCATSVPLTDTQYFGPGTRLTVL.